A single TCR beta chain is shown here with its context. Profiled with immunoSEQ multiplex PCR; TCRdb holds only in-frame clones, not every one. The sample holds 85,000 to 130,000 clones, approximately 89% seen once. This record belongs to a study of blood T cell repertoires in COVID-19. This CDR3 comprises 15 residues. Per germline, CDR1 SGHNT and CDR2 YYREEE (reference sequence). V shed 3 bases and J shed 4 bases, with 13 bases lying between them. The chain recombines TRBV5-4 with TRBJ1-4; D call uncertain. The sample was peripheral blood. The TCR originated in a man between 60 and 75 years old with acute or convalescent COVID-19. The CDR3 DNA sequence: TGTGCCAGCAGCTCGGGGTCAGCGAGTAATGAAAAACTGTTTTTT. Amino acid sequence: CASSSGSASNEKLFF. The full variable domain, its missing parts supplied by reference TRBV5-4 and TRBJ1-4, is ETGVTQSPTHLIKTRGQQVTLRCSSQSGHNTVSWYQQALGQGPQFIFQYYREEENGRGNFPPRFSGLQFPNYSSELNVNALELDDSALYLCASSSGSASNEKLFFGSGTQLSVL.